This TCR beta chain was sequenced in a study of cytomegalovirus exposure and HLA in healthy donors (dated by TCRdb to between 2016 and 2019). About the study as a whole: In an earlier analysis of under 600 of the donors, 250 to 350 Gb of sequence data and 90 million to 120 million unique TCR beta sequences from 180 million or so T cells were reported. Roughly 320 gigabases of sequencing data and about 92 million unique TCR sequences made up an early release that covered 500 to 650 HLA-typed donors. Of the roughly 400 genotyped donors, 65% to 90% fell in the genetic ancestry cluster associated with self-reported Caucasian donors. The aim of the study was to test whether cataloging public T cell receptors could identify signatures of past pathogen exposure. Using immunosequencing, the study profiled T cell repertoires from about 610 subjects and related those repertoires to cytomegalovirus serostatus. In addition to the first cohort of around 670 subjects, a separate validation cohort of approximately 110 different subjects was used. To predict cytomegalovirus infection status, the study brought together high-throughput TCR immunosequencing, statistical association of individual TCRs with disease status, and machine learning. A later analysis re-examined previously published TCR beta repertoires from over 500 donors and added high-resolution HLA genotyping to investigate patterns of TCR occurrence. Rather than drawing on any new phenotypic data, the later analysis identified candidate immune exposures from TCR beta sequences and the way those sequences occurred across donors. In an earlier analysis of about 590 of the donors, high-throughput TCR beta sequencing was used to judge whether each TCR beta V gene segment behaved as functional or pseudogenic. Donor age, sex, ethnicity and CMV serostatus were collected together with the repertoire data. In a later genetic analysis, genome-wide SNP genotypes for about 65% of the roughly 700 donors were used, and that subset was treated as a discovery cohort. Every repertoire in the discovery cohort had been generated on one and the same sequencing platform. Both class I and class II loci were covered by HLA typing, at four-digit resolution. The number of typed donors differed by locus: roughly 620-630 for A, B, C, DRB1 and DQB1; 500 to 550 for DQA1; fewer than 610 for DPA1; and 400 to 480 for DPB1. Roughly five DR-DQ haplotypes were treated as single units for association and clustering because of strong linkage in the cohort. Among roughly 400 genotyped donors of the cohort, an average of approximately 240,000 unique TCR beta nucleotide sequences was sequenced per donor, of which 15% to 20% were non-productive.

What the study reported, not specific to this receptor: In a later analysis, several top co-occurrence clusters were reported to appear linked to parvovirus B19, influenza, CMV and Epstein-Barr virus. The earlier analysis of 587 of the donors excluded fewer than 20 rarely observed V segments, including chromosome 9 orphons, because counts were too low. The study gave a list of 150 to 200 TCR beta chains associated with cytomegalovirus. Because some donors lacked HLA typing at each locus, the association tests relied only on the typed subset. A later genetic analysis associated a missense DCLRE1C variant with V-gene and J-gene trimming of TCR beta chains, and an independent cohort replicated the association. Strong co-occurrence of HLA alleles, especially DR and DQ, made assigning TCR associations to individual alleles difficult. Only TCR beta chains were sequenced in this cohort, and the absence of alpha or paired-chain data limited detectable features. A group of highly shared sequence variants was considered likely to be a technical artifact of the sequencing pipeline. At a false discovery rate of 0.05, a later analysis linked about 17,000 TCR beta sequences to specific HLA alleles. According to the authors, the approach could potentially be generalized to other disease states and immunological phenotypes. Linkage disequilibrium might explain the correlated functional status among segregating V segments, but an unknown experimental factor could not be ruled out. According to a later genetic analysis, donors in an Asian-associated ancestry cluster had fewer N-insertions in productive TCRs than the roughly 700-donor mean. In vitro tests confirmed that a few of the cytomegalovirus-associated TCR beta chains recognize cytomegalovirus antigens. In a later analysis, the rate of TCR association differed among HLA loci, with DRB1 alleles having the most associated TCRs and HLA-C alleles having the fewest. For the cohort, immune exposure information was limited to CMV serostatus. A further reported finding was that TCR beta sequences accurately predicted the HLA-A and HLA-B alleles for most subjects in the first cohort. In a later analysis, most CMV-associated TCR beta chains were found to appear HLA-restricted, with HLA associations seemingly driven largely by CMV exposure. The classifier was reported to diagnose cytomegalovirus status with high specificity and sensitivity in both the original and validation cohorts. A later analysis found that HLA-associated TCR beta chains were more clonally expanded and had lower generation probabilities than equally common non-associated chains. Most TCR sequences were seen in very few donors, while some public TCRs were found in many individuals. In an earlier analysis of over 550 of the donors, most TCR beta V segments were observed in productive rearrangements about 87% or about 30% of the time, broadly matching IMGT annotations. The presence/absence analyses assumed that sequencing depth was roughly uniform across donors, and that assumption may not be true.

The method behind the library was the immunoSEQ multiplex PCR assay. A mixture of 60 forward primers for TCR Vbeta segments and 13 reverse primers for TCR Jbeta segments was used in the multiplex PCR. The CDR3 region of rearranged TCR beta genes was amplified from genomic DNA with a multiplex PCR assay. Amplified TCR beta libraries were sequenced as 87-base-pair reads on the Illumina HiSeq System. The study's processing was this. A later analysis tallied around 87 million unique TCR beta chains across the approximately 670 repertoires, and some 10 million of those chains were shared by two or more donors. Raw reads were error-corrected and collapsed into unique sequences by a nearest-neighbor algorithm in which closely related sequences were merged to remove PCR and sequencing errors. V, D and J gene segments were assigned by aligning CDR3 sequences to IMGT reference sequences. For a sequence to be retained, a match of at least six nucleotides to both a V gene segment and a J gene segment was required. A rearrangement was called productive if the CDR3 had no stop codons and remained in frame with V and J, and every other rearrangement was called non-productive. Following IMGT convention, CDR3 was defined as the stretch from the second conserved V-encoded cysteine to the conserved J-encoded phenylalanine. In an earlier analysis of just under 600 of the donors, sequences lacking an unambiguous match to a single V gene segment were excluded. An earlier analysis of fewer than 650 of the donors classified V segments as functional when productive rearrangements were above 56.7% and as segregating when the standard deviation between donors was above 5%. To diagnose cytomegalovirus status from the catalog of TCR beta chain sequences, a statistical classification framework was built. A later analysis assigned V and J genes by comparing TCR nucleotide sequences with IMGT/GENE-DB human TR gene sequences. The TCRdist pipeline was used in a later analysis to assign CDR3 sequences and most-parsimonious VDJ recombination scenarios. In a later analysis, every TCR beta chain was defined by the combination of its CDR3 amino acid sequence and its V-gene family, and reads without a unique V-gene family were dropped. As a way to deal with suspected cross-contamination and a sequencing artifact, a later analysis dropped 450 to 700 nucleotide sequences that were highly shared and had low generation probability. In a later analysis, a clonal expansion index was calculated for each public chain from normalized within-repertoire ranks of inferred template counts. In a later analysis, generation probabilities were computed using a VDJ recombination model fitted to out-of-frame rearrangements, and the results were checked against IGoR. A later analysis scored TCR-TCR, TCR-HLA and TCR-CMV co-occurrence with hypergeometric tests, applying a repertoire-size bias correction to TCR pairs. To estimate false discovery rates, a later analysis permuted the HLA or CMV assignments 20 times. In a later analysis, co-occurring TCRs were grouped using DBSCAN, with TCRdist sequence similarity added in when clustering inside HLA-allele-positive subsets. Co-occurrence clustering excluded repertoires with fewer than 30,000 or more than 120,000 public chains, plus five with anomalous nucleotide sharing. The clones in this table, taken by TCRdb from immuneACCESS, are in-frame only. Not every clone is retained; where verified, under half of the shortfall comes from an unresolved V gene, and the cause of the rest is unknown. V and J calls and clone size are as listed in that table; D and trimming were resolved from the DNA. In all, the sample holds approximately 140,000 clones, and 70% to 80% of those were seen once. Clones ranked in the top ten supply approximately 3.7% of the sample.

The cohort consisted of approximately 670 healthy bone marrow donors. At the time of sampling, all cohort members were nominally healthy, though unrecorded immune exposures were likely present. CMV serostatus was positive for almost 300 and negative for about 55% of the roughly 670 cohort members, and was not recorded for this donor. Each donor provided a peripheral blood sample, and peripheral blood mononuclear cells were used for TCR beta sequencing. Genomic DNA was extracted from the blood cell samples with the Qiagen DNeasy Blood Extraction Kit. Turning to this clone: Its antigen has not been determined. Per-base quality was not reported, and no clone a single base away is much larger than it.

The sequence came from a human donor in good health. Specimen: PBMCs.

The sequence in DNA is TGCGCCAGCAGCCCCAAAACCAGGGGATTGGATGGCTACACCTTC. Its protein reads: CASSPKTRGLDGYTF. The chain is encoded by TRBV4-3 joined to TRBJ1-2; 6 matching bases give a weak D call of TRBD1. The CDR3, cysteine through phenylalanine, is 15 amino acids long. Only the CDR3 DNA is retained, 45 bases long and in frame from the first base. Looking up the germline V gene yields CDR1 LGHNA and CDR2 YSLEER. V drops 4 bases and J drops 6 bases, leaving 18 bases in between.